This T cell receptor beta chain came from a study of OX40 agonist ivuxolimab in advanced cancers. General observations from the study: Partial responders receiving 0.1-3.0 mg/kg showed among the lowest clonal expansion. Clonal expansion by week 6 occurred in CD4+ and CD8+ blood T cells (at 0.1 to 3.0 mg/kg).

TCRdb's table, derived via immunoSEQ multiplex PCR, lists solely in-frame clones and lacks some. The sample lists 20,000 to 25,000 clones, 65% to 80% seen once, with 8% to 10% in the top ten. CDR3 length equals 11 residues. V was clipped by 10 bases and J by 6 bases, with 12 bases between them. CDR1 and CDR2 (germline): ENHRY, SYGVKD. Points on this clone: As yet, its antigen is unknown.

The chain couples TRBV10-3 to TRBJ1-1, with D unresolved. The sequence came from an adult with an advanced solid tumor such as melanoma, head and neck, liver or kidney cancer. Sequenced here: CD4+ or CD8+ T cells sorted from blood, sampled in a trial of the OX40 agonist ivuxolimab. The CDR3, as DNA: TGTGCCACCCAAGATGGCCCTGAAGCTTTCTTT. Protein product: CATQDGPEAFF.